The clone carrying this T cell receptor (beta chain) occurred a few times. Its antigen is not identified. The data stem from a study of human T cells and chemical hapten exposure. Overall study context: The patients, most of them female, presented with alopecia areata, totalis or universalis.

Findings and limits, study-wide: Positively correlated with patch test score were the counts of PT1 expanded TCRs. Expanded TCRs showed more large CDR3 clusters than pre-sensitization or healthy control sets.

Sample time point: patch test 1, 2 weeks after DPC sensitization. Noted treatment: therapeutic diphenylcyclopropenone sensitization with weekly scalp DPC. At patch-test visits, sampling came before the patch test. TCRdb re-derived calls from the RACE reads in MiXCR, one entry per CDR3 protein. The repertoire holds about 110,000 distinct CDR3 sequences, 9.5% to 11% seen once, with around 3.5% in the top ten. This CDR3 region has 14 residues. V was pared by 8 bases and J by 3 bases, with 11 bases between. This chain uses TRBV12-3 or TRBV12-4 with TRBJ1-6; weak D call: TRBD1 (6 bases). Source: whole blood, taken in connection with sensitization to the hapten diphenylcyclopropenone (DPC). This clonotype originated in a woman aged 40 to 50 with alopecia areata. Some clones in this sample may be carry-over from other donors' samples. The CDR3 coding sequence is TGTGCCAGCGGACACAGGGTCTATAATTCACCCCTCCACTTT. This gives the protein CASGHRVYNSPLHF.